These 9 T cell receptor beta chains were all obtained from the same sample, sequenced in a study of T cell responses to AZD1222 COVID-19 vaccine. The method was immunoSEQ multiplex PCR; TCRdb's version includes in-frame clones alone and lacks a portion of them. There are 100,000 or so clones in the sample; about 90% occur only once, and about 15% lies in the top ten. This specimen consisted of peripheral blood, obtained on day 0 of AZD1222 vaccination. Receptor source: an adult in good health.

The genes are TRBV4-1 and TRBJ2-5; D might be TRBD2 (6 bases). This CDR3 spans 16 amino acids. With 0 bases removed from V and 4 bases from J, the gap between germline ends came to 15 bases. Germline values: CDR1 MGHRA, CDR2 YSYEKL. Here the CDR3 DNA reads TGCGCCAGCAGCCAAGACCCGGGACTCCCCGCAGAGACCCAGTACTTC. This gives the protein CASSQDPGLPAETQYF.

This chain connects TRBV11-2 to TRBJ2-7; 10 bases are a match to TRBD1. With V trimmed by 6 bases and J by 4 bases, 6 bases remained unmatched. This CDR3 is 14 amino acids long. Germline V gene data show CDR1 as SGHAT and CDR2 as FQNNGV. CDR3 in DNA: TGTGCCAGCAGTCTGACAGGGGGCGGTTACGAGCAGTACTTC. This gives the protein CASSLTGGGYEQYF.

In its sample, this clone was seen once. V usage is TRBV14 and J usage is TRBJ2-7; D is perhaps TRBD1 (5 bases). The CDR3 covers 16 residues. CDR1 is SGHDN, CDR2 FVKESK, per germline. The V end was cut by 4 bases, the J end by 4 bases, with 20 bases between. This chain's CDR3 is CASSPGRQLMGYEQYF. The CDR3 DNA is TGTGCCAGCAGCCCAGGGCGACAGTTAATGGGGTACGAGCAGTACTTC.

V is TRBV5-4 and J is TRBJ1-5; no reliable D call. The CDR3 is 12 amino acids. With 3 bases removed from V and 6 bases from J, the gap between germline ends came to 7 bases. Per germline, CDR1 SGHNT and CDR2 YYREEE (reference sequence). The CDR3 DNA reads as TGTGCCAGCAGCTCCCCCGGTCAGCCCCAGCATTTT. It is translated as CASSSPGQPQHF.

The CDR3 sequence: CASSLDRGSHEQYF. For the CDR3, the DNA is TGTGCCAGCAGCTTAGACCGGGGGTCTCACGAGCAGTACTTC. V gene TRBV11-2 combines with J gene TRBJ2-7, with D perhaps matching TRBD2 (6 bases). The germline V gene encodes CDR1 SGHAT and CDR2 FQNNGV. The CDR3 is 14 amino acids. V was cut by 0 bases and J by 5 bases, with 11 bases left in between.

The chain carries TRBV28 and TRBJ1-3; the match to TRBD1 covers 8 bases. There are 18 residues in the CDR3. Germline values: CDR1 MDHEN, CDR2 SYDVKM. The V segment lost 1 base and the J segment 0 bases; nucleotides outside the gene matches: 8. CDR3 residues: CASSLLTGDVSSGNTIYF. The CDR3 DNA sequence: TGTGCCAGCAGTTTATTGACAGGGGATGTGAGCTCTGGAAACACCATATATTTT.

This chain joins TRBV7-2 and TRBJ2-4; 7 positions match TRBD1. CDR3 length: 14 amino acids. The ends lost 4 bases at V and 7 bases at J; junction bases unmatched: 7. CDR1 and CDR2 (germline): SGHTA, FQGNSA. The CDR3 spells CASSYGGQNNIQYF. As DNA, the CDR3 is TGTGCCAGCAGCTATGGGGGACAGAACAACATTCAGTACTTC.

The chain links TRBV30 to TRBJ2-1, with 14 bases lining up with TRBD2. The germline V gene encodes CDR1 GTSNPN and CDR2 SVGIG (reference sequence). J was trimmed by 16 bases and V by 0 bases; bases with no gene match: 11. CDR3 length equals 15 residues. CDR3 nucleotide sequence: TGTGCCTGGAGTGTCTCGACTAGCGGGAGGGCAATGTCATTCTTC. The encoded protein is CAWSVSTSGRAMSFF.

The chain carries TRBV5-1 and TRBJ2-7; TRBD1 agrees at 7 bases. CDR1 is SGHRS and CDR2 is YFSETQ in the germline V gene. V was clipped by 4 bases and J by 3 bases; unmatched bases: 7. The CDR3 runs 14 residues. CDR3 DNA sequence: TGCGCCAGCAGCCTTTTAGGACAGGACTACGAGCAGTACTTC. Protein: CASSLLGQDYEQYF.